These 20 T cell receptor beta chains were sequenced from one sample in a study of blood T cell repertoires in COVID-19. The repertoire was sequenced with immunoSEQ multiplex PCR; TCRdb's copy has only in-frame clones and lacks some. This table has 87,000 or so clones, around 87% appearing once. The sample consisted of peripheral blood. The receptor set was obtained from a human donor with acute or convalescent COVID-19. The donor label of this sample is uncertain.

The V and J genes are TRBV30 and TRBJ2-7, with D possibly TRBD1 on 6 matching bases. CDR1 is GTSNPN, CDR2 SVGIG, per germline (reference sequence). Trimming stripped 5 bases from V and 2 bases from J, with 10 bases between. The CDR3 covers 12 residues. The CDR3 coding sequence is TGTGCCTGGGGGGGCTCACCCTACGAGCAGTACTTC. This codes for CAWGGSPYEQYF.

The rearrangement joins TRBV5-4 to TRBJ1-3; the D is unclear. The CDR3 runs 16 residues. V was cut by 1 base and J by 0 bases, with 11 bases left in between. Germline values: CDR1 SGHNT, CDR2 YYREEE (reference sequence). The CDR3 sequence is CASSLNPGSSGNTIYF. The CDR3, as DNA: TGTGCCAGCAGCTTGAATCCGGGATCCTCTGGAAACACCATATATTTT.

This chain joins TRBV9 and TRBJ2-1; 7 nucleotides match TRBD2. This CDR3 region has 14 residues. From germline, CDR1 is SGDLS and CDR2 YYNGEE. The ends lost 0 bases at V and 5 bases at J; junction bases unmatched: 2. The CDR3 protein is CASSVAGLNNEQFF. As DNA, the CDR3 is TGTGCCAGCAGCGTAGCGGGACTAAACAATGAGCAGTTCTTC.

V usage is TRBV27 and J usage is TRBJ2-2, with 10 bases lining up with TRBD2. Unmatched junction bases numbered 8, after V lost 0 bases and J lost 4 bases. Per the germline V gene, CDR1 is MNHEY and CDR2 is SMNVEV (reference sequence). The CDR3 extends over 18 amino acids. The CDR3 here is CASSLSSGGDRGTGELFF. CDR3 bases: TGTGCCAGCAGTTTATCAAGCGGGGGGGATCGAGGCACCGGGGAGCTGTTTTTT.

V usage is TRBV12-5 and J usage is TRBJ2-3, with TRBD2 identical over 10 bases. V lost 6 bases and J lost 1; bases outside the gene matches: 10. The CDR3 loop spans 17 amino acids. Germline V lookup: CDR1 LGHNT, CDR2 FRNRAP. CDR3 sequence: CASGENSGGSGTDTQYF. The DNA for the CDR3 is TGTGCTAGTGGCGAAAATAGCGGGGGGTCTGGCACAGATACGCAGTATTTT.

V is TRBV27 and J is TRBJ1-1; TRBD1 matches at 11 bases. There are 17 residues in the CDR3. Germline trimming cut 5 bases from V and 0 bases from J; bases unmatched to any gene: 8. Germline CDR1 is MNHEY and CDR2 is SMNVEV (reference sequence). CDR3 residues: CASSPSDRGLLNTEAFF. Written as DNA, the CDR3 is TGTGCCAGCAGTCCCTCGGACAGGGGGCTTCTGAACACTGAAGCTTTCTTT.

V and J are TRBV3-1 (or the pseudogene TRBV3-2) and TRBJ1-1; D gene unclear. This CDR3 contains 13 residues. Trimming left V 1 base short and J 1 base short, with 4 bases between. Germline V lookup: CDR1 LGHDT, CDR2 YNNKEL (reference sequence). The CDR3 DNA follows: TGTGCCAGCAGCCAAGTATCGAACACTGAAGCTTTCTTT. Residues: CASSQVSNTEAFF.

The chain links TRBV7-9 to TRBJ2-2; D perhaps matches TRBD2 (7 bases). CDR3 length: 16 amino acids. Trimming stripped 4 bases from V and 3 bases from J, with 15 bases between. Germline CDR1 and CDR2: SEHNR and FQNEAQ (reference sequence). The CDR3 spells CASSSRGGGYTGELFF. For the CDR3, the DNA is TGTGCCAGCAGCTCTAGGGGGGGCGGCTACACCGGGGAGCTGTTTTTT.

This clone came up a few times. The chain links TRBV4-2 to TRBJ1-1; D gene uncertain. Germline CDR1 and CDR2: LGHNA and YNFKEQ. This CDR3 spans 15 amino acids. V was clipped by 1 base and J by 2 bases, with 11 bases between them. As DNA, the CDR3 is TGTGCCAGCAGCCAAGCTAGCACAGCAAACACTGAAGCTTTCTTT. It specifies CASSQASTANTEAFF.

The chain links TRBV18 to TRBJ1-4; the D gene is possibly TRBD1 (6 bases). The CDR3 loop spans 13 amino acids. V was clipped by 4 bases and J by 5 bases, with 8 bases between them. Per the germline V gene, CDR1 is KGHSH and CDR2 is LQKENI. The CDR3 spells CASSRDKNEKLFF. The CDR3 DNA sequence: TGTGCCAGCTCACGGGACAAAAATGAAAAACTGTTTTTT. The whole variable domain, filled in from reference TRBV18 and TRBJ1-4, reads NAGVMQNPRHLVRRRGQEARLRCSPMKGHSHVYWYRQLPEEGLKFMVYLQKENIIDESGMPKERFSAEFPKEGPSILRIQQVVRGDSAAYFCASSRDKNEKLFFGSGTQLSVL.

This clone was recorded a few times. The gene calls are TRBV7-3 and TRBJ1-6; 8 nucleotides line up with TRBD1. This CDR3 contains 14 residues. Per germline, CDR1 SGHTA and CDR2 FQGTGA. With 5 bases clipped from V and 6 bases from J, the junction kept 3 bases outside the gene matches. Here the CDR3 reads CASSQDRGNSPLHF. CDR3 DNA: TGTGCCAGCAGCCAAGACAGGGGTAATTCACCCCTCCACTTT.

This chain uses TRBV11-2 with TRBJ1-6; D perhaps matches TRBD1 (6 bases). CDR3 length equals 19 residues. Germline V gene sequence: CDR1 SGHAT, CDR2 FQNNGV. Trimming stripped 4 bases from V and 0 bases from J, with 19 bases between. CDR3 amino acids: CASSYQSGQSSSYNSPLHF. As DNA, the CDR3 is TGTGCCAGCAGCTACCAGAGTGGACAGTCAAGCTCCTATAATTCACCCCTCCACTTT. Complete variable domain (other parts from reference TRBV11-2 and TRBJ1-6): EAGVAQSPRYKIIEKRQSVAFWCNPISGHATLYWYQQILGQGPKLLIQFQNNGVVDDSQLPKDRFSAERLKGVDSTLKIQPAKLEDSAVYLCASSYQSGQSSSYNSPLHFGNGTRLTVT.

CDR3 DNA sequence: TGTGCCAGCAGCTACTGGACTAGCGGGGTCTACGAGCAGTACTTC. Translating gives CASSYWTSGVYEQYF. V is TRBV7-2 and J is TRBJ2-7; 12 nucleotides align to TRBD2. This CDR3 has 15 amino acids. V was pared by 4 bases and J by 3 bases, with 4 bases of the junction left unmatched. In germline, CDR1 is SGHTA, CDR2 FQGNSA.

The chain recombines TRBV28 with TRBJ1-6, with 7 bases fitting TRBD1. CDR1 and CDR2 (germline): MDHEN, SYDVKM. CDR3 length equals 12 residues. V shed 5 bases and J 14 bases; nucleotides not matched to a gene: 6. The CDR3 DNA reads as TGTGCCAGCAGTGCGGGACAGTTGGCCCTCCACTTT. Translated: CASSAGQLALHF.

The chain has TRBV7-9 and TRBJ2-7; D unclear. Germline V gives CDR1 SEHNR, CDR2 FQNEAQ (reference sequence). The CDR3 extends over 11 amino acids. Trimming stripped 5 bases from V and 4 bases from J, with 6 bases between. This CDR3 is CASSPLYEQYF. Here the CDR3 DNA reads TGTGCCAGCAGCCCCCTTTACGAGCAGTACTTC.

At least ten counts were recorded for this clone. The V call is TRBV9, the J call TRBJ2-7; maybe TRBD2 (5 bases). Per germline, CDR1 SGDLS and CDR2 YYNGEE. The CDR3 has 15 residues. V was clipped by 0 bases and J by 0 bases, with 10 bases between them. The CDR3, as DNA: TGTGCCAGCAGCGTAGACGGGGTTTCCTCCTACGAGCAGTACTTC. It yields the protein CASSVDGVSSYEQYF.

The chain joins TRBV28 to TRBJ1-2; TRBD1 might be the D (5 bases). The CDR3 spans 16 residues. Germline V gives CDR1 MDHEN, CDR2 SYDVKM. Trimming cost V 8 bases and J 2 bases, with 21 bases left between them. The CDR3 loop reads CASAGREGAANYGYTF. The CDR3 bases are TGTGCCAGCGCGGGACGAGAAGGGGCAGCAAACTATGGCTACACCTTC.

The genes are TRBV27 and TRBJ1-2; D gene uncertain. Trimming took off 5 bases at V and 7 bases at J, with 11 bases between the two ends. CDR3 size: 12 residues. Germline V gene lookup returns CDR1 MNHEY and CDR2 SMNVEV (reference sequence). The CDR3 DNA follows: TGTGCCAGCAGTGCCGCGGGGATTGGCTACACCTTC. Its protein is CASSAAGIGYTF.

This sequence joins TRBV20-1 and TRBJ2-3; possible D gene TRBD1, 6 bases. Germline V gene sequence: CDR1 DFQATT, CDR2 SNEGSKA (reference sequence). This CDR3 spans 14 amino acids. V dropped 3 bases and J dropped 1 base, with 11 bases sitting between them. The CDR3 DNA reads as TGCAGTGCTAGTCTCAGGGGTGGCACAGATACGCAGTATTTT. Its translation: CSASLRGGTDTQYF.

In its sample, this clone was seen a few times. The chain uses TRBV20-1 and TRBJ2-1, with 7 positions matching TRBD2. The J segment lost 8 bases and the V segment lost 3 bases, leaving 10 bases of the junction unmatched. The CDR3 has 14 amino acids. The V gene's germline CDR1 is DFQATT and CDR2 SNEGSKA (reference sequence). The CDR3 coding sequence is TGCAGTGCTAGTCCGCGGGGGAGGGTAGATGAGCAGTTCTTC. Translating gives CSASPRGRVDEQFF.